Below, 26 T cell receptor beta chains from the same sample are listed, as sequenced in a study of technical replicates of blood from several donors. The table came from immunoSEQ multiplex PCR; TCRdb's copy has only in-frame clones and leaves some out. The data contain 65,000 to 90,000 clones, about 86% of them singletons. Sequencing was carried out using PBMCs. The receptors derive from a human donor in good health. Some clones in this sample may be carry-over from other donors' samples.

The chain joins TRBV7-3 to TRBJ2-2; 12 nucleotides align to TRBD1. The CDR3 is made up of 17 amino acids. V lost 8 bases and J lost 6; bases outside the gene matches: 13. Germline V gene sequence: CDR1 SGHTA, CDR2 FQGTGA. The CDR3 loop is CASAQAPGQGAAGELFF. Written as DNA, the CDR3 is TGTGCCAGCGCCCAAGCCCCGGGACAGGGGGCGGCCGGGGAGCTGTTTTTT.

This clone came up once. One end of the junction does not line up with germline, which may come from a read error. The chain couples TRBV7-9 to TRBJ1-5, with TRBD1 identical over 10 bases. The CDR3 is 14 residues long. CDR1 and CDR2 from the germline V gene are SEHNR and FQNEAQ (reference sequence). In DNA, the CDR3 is TGTGCCGGCAGCGGGGGACAGGGGAATGCGCCCCAGCATTTT. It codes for CAGSGGQGNAPQHF. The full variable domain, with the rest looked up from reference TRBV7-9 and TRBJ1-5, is DTGVSQNPRHKITKRGQNVTFRCDPISEHNRLYWYRQTLGQGPEFLTYFQNEAQLEKSRLLSDRFSAERPKGSFSTLEIQRTEQGDSAMYLCAGSGGQGNAPQHFGDGTRLSIL.

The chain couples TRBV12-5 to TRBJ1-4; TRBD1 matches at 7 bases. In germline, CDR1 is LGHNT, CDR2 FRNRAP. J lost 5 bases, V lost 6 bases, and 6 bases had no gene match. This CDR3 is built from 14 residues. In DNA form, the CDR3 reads TGTGCTAGTGGGAGAGGGACAGAGAATGAAAAACTGTTTTTT. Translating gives CASGRGTENEKLFF. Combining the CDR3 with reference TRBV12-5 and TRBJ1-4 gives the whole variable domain DARVTQTPRHKVTEMGQEVTMRCQPILGHNTVFWYRQTMMQGLELLAYFRNRAPLDDSGMPKDRFSAEMPDATLATLKIQPSEPRDSAVYFCASGRGTENEKLFFGSGTQLSVL.

CDR3 in DNA: TGCGCCAGCAGCCCTAACACAAACAGGGCGGATGAAAAACTGTTTTTT. It yields the protein CASSPNTNRADEKLFF. The chain links TRBV5-1 to TRBJ1-4; possible D gene TRBD1, 6 bases. In germline, CDR1 is SGHRS, CDR2 YFSETQ. The CDR3 runs to 16 residues. V was cut by 4 bases and J by 6 bases, with 19 bases left in between.

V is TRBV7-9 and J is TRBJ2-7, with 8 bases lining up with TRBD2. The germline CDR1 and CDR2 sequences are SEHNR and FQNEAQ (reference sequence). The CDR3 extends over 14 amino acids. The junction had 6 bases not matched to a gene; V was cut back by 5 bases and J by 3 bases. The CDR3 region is CASSLSGGIYEQYF. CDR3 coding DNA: TGTGCCAGCAGCCTGAGCGGGGGAATCTACGAGCAGTACTTC.

CDR3 nucleotide sequence: TGTGCCAGCAGCTTAGTAGGCACAGATACGCAGTATTTT. Its protein product is CASSLVGTDTQYF. V and J are TRBV7-3 and TRBJ2-3; D remains ambiguous. There are 13 residues in the CDR3. Germline values: CDR1 SGHTA, CDR2 FQGTGA. The V end was cut by 2 bases, the J end by 1 base, with 4 bases between.

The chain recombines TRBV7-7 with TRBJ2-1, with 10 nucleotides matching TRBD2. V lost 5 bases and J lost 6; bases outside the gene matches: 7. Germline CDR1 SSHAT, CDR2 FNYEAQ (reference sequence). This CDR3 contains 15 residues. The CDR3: CASSPATSGTNEQFF. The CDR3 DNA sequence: TGTGCCAGCAGCCCAGCTACTAGCGGGACCAATGAGCAGTTCTTC.

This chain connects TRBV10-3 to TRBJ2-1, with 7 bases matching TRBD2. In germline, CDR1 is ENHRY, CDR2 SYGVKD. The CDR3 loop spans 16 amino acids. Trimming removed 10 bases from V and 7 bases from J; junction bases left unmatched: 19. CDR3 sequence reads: CANADGWGEGSNEQFF. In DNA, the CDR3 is TGTGCCAACGCAGACGGCTGGGGGGAGGGCAGTAATGAGCAGTTCTTC.

Written as DNA, the CDR3 is TGTGCCAGCAGCTTAATAGTGACAACTGAAGCTTTCTTT. It translates to CASSLIVTTEAFF. V and J are TRBV7-3 and TRBJ1-1; D is uncertain. Germline CDR1 SGHTA, CDR2 FQGTGA. V was clipped by 1 base and J by 5 bases, with 8 bases between them. The CDR3 spans 13 residues.

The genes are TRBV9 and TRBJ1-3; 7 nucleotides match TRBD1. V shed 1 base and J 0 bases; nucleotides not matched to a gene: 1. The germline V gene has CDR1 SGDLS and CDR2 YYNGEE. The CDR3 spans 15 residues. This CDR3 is CASSVSGGSGNTIYF. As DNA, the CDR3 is TGTGCCAGCAGCGTATCAGGGGGCTCTGGAAACACCATATATTTT.

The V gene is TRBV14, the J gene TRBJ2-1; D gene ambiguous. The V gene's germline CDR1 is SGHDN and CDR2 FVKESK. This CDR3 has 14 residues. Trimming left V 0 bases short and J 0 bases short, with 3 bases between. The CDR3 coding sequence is TGTGCCAGCAGCCAAGACTACTCCTACAATGAGCAGTTCTTC. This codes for CASSQDYSYNEQFF.

CDR3 bases: TGTGCCAGCAGCAGGGGCGCAGGAAACACCATATATTTT. Translated: CASSRGAGNTIYF. The chain couples TRBV6-1 to TRBJ1-3; a weak D match, TRBD1 (6 bases). Deletions cut 6 bases from V and 4 bases from J, with 10 bases between. This CDR3 is 13 amino acids long. CDR1 is MNHNS and CDR2 is SASEGT in the germline V gene.

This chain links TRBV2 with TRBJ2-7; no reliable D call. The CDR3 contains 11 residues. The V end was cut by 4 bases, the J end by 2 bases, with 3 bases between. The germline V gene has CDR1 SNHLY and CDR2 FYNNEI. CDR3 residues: CASSATYEQYF. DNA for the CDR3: TGTGCCAGCAGTGCTACCTACGAGCAGTACTTC.

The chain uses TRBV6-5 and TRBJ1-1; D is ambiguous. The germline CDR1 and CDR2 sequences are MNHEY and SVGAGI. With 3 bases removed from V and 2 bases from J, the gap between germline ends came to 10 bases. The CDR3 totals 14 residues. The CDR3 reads CASSYREINTEAFF. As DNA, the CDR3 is TGTGCCAGCAGTTATCGGGAGATCAACACTGAAGCTTTCTTT.

The CDR3 protein is CASSLEGGANTGELFF. As DNA, the CDR3 is TGTGCCAGCAGCTTAGAAGGCGGGGCGAACACCGGGGAGCTGTTTTTT. This chain uses TRBV7-9 with TRBJ2-2, with D possibly TRBD2 on 6 matching bases. This CDR3 has 16 amino acids. V was trimmed by 1 base and J by 0 bases, leaving 9 bases between them. In germline, CDR1 is SEHNR, CDR2 FQNEAQ (reference sequence). Full variable domain (outside the CDR3, taken from reference TRBV7-9 and TRBJ2-2): DTGVSQNPRHKITKRGQNVTFRCDPISEHNRLYWYRQTLGQGPEFLTYFQNEAQLEKSRLLSDRFSAERPKGSFSTLEIQRTEQGDSAMYLCASSLEGGANTGELFFGEGSRLTVL.

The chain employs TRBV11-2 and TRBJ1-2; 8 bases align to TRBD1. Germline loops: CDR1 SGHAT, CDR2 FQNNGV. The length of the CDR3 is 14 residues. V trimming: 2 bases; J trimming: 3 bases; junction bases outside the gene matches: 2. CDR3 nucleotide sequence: TGTGCCAGCAGCTTAACACAGGGGGACTATGGCTACACCTTC. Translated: CASSLTQGDYGYTF.

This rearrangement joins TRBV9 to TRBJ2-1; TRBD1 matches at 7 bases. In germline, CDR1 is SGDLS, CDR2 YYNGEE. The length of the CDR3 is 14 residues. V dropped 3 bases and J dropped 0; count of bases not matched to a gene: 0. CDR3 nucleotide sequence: TGTGCCAGCAGCGGGACAGGCTCCTACAATGAGCAGTTCTTC. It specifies CASSGTGSYNEQFF. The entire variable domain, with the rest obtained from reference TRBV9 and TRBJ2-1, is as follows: DSGVTQTPKHLITATGQRVTLRCSPRSGDLSVYWYQQSLDQGLQFLIQYYNGEERAKGNILERFSAQQFPDLHSELNLSSLELGDSALYFCASSGTGSYNEQFFGPGTRLTVL.

The CDR3 coding sequence is TGCGCCAGCATCCATCATGACGGGATGAACACTGAAGCTTTCTTT. Protein product: CASIHHDGMNTEAFF. The J gene is TRBJ1-1, the V gene TRBV5-1, with D unresolved. The CDR3 runs 15 residues. With 6 bases removed from V and 0 bases from J, the gap between germline ends came to 15 bases. Looked up from germline, CDR1 is SGHRS and CDR2 is YFSETQ.

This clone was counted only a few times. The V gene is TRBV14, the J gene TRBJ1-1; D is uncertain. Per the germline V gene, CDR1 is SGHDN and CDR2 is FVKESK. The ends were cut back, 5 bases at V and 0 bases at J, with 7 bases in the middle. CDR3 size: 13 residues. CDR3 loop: CASSVSLNTEAFF. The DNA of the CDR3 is TGTGCCAGCAGCGTGTCATTGAACACTGAAGCTTTCTTT. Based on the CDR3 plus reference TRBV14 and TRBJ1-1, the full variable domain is EAGVTQFPSHSVIEKGQTVTLRCDPISGHDNLYWYRRVMGKEIKFLLHFVKESKQDESGMPNNRFLAERTGGTYSTLKVQPAELEDSGVYFCASSVSLNTEAFFGQGTRLTVV.

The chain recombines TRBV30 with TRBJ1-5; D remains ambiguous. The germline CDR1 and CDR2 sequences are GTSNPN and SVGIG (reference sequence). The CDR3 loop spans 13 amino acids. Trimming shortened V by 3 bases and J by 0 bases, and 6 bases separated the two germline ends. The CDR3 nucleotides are TGTGCCTGGAGGTCAGATAGCAATCAGCCCCAGCATTTT. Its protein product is CAWRSDSNQPQHF.

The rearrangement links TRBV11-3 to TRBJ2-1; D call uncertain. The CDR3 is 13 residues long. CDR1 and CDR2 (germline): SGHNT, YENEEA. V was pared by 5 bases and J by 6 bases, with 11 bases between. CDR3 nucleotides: TGTGCCAGCAGCCCCGGGTCGATCAATGAGCAGTTCTTC. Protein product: CASSPGSINEQFF.

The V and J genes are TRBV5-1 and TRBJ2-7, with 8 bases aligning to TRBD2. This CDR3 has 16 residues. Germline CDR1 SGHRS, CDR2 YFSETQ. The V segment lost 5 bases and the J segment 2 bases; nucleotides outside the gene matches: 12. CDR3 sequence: CASRAPRGGTTYEQYF. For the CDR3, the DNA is TGCGCCAGCAGGGCCCCCCGCGGGGGGACGACCTACGAGCAGTACTTC. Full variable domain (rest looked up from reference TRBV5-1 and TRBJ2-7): KAGVTQTPRYLIKTRGQQVTLSCSPISGHRSVSWYQQTPGQGLQFLFEYFSETQRNKGNFPGRFSGRQFSNSRSEMNVSTLELGDSALYLCASRAPRGGTTYEQYFGPGTRLTVT.

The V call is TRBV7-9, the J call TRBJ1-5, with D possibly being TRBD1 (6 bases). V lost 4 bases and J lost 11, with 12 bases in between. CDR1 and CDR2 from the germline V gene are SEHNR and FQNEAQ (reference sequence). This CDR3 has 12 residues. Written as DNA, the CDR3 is TGTGCCAGCAGCTCAGGGACATCTGCCCAGCATTTT. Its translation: CASSSGTSAQHF.

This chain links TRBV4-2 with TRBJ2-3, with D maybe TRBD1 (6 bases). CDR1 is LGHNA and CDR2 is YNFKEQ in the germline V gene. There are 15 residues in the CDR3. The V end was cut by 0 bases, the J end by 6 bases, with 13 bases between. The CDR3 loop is CASSQDLGAWDTQYF. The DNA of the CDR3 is TGTGCCAGCAGCCAAGATTTGGGGGCCTGGGATACGCAGTATTTT.

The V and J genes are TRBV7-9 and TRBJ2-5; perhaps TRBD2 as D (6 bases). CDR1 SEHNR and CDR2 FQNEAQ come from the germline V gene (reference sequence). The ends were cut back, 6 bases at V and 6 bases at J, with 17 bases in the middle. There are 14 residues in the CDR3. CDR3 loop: CASSRAVGTQTQYF. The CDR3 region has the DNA TGTGCCAGCAGTCGCGCGGTGGGGACTCAGACCCAGTACTTC. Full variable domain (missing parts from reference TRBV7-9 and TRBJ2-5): DTGVSQNPRHKITKRGQNVTFRCDPISEHNRLYWYRQTLGQGPEFLTYFQNEAQLEKSRLLSDRFSAERPKGSFSTLEIQRTEQGDSAMYLCASSRAVGTQTQYFGPGTRLLVL.

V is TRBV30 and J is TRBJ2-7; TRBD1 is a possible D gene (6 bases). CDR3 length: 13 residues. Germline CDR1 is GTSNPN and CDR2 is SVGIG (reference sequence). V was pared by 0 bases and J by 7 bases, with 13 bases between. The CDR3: CAWSVSGAREQYF. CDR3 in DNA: TGTGCCTGGAGTGTTTCAGGGGCCAGGGAGCAGTACTTC.